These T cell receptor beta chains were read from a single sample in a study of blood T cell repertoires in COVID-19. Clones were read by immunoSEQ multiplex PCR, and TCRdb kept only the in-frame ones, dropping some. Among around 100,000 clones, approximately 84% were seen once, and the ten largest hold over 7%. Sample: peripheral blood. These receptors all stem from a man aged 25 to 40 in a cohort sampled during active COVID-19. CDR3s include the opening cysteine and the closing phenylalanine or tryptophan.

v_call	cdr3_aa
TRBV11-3	CASSLDSASRRPDTQYF
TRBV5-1	CASSPLGSGVSDTQYF
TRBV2	CASRGLAGGPDTQYF
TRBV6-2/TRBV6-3	CASSYAESRGANVLTF
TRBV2	CASRGQRGGWLTDTQYF
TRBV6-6	CASSQGQGNIRGLHTLHF
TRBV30	CAWTGTALNYGYTF
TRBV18	CASSPPGGQGEQYF
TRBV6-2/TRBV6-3	CASSATTGLQISNQPQHF
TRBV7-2	CASSGTSGAEQFF
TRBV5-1	CASSYGQSEAFF
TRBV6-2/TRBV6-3	CASSSQTSSGKYQETQYF
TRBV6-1	CASSETGTGVGYTF
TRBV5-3	CARSSPAGTNF
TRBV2	CASREDTNIQYF
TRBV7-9	CASSLDFIQYF
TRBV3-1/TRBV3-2	CASSQWGAGEYNEQFF
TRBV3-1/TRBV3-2	CASSQIWESSYEQYF
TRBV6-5	CASSSGVPMNTEAFF
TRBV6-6	CASSSPGGGGEKLFF
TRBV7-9	CASSLDRDRATDTQYF
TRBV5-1	CASSLDGTVYGYTF
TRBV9	CASSVDPGVNTEAFF
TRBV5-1	CASSLAVAGVGEETQYF
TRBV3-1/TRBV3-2	CASSQGTAPFYEQYF
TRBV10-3	CAIRTTGGGYNEQFF
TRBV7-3	CASSLKPGGAPDTQYF
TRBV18	CASSPGTGYEQYF
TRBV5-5	CASSLSQGRSNYGYTF
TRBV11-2	CASSPAVWTGPGELFF